This TCR beta chain was captured by sequencing in a study of blood T cell repertoires in COVID-19. Original processing methods: Amplifying reference gene primers gave estimates of nucleated cell counts. TCRdb keeps only in-frame clones here, not all; method: immunoSEQ multiplex PCR. The V and J calls and the clone size are those of that table, but D and trimming were determined from the DNA. The sample carries more than 85,000 clones, about 80% recorded once. Germline V CDR1 and CDR2: SGHDT, YYEEEE. The V segment lost 4 bases and the J segment 3 bases; nucleotides outside the gene matches: 6. CDR3 size: 15 residues.

The sample taken for sequencing was peripheral blood. The sequence derives from a woman aged 70-85 years with acute or convalescent COVID-19. This rearrangement joins TRBV5-6 to TRBJ1-1; 10 bases are shared with TRBD1. The CDR3 loop is CASSGGQGLDTEAFF. The CDR3 nucleotides read TGTGCCAGCAGCGGGGGACAGGGGCTTGACACTGAAGCTTTCTTT.